These T cell receptor beta chains were read from a single sample in a study of CD8 T cells in Susac syndrome. TCRdb independently ran MiXCR on the immunoSEQ multiplex PCR reads; one entry per CDR3 protein. The repertoire holds some 120,000 distinct CDR3 sequences, around 91% seen once, with around 0.24% in the top ten. The sequencing input was CD8+ T cells from PBMCs. The receptors shown here come from a human donor with multiple sclerosis. The CDR3 runs from the conserved cysteine through the conserved F or W. The D gene is left open where the match is weak. Clone size is stated in some rows and not others, as once, few, many or a class when expanded.

TRBV7-9	TRBJ2-2	.	TRBD1	CASRPWTGGITGELFF	TGTGCCAGCAGACCTTGGACAGGGGGTATCACCGGGGAGCTGTTTTTT
TRBV20-1	TRBJ2-2	.	.	CSARDYANTGELFF	TGCAGTGCTAGGGACTACGCGAACACCGGGGAGCTGTTTTTT
TRBV5-4	TRBJ1-1	.	.	CASSRSEGLNTEAFF	TGTGCCAGCAGCCGATCGGAGGGGTTGAACACTGAAGCTTTCTTT
TRBV19	TRBJ2-7	.	TRBD2	CASSSGTTYEQYF	TGTGCCAGTAGTAGTGGGACTACTTACGAGCAGTACTTC
TRBV7-2	TRBJ2-7	.	TRBD1	CASRSGQGNYEQYF	TGTGCCAGCAGATCCGGACAGGGGAACTACGAGCAGTACTTC
TRBV6-5	TRBJ2-3	.	.	CASSYSGGLMMDTQYF	TGTGCCAGCAGTTACTCTGGGGGCCTGATGATGGATACGCAGTATTTT
TRBV29-1	TRBJ2-3	.	TRBD2	CSVEDQALAGGLDEDTQYF	TGCAGCGTTGAAGATCAGGCGCTAGCGGGAGGGCTCGACGAAGATACGCAGTATTTT
TRBV29-1	TRBJ1-2	.	TRBD1	CSVEEVQGAVGYTF	TGCAGCGTTGAAGAAGTACAGGGGGCAGTTGGCTACACCTTC
TRBV20-1	TRBJ2-7	.	TRBD2	CSARQSGSGALEQYF	TGCAGTGCTAGACAAAGCGGGAGTGGGGCCCTCGAGCAGTACTTC
TRBV27	TRBJ2-3	.	TRBD2	CASTLIAGGNPDTQYF	TGTGCCAGCACTCTAATAGCGGGAGGAAACCCAGATACGCAGTATTTT
TRBV6-5	TRBJ2-7	.	TRBD2	CASSAGTSDREQYF	TGTGCCAGCAGTGCCGGGACTAGCGACCGCGAGCAGTACTTC
TRBV6-2/TRBV6-3	TRBJ2-1	few	.	CASSSQLHRDEQFF	TGTGCCAGCAGTTCCCAACTCCATCGGGATGAGCAGTTCTTC
TRBV6-1	TRBJ1-1	.	TRBD1	CASSSGQGAHEAFF	TGTGCCAGCAGTTCGGGACAGGGGGCCCATGAAGCTTTCTTT
TRBV6-6	TRBJ2-5	.	TRBD1	CASTNPGTGFQETQYF	TGTGCCAGCACTAACCCCGGGACAGGTTTCCAAGAGACCCAGTACTTC
TRBV6-5	TRBJ2-7	.	.	CAIGGGGNSYEQYF	TGTGCCATCGGGGGAGGCGGGAACTCCTACGAGCAGTACTTC
TRBV27	TRBJ2-5	once	TRBD1	CASTSGQGVYF	TGTGCCAGCACCTCGGGACAGGGGGTTTACTTC
TRBV6-1	TRBJ2-4	.	TRBD1	CASSDPSGQRGIQYF	TGTGCCAGCAGTGATCCCTCGGGACAGAGAGGCATTCAGTACTTC
TRBV19	TRBJ2-7	few	TRBD2	CASSQTSGSYEQYF	TGTGCCAGTAGTCAGACTAGCGGGAGCTACGAGCAGTACTTC
TRBV12-3/TRBV12-4	TRBJ2-5	.	.	CASSPPSQETQYF	TGTGCCAGCAGCCCACCTAGCCAAGAGACCCAGTACTTC
TRBV5-6	TRBJ2-3	.	.	CASSQQFQRTQTRTDTQYF	TGTGCCAGCAGCCAGCAGTTCCAGCGGACACAAACCCGCACAGATACGCAGTATTTT
TRBV11-2	TRBJ2-7	medium-sized	.	CASSLAPGGYEQYF	TGTGCCAGCAGCTTAGCTCCCGGTGGGTACGAGCAGTACTTC
TRBV29-1	TRBJ2-7	.	TRBD1	CSVEDTGELSYEQYF	TGCAGCGTTGAAGATACAGGGGAACTCTCCTACGAGCAGTACTTC
TRBV29-1	TRBJ2-7	once	.	CSVETAQGIPYEQYF	TGCAGCGTTGAGACAGCACAGGGAATTCCCTACGAGCAGTACTTC
TRBV19	TRBJ2-5	.	.	CASSMTEVGTQYF	TGTGCCAGTAGTATGACGGAGGTCGGGACCCAGTACTTC
TRBV20-1	TRBJ2-5	.	.	CSARGRWSGETQYF	TGCAGTGCTAGAGGTCGGTGGAGCGGAGAGACCCAGTACTTC
TRBV7-2	TRBJ1-3	once	.	CASSFPGGEDTIYF	TGTGCCAGCAGCTTCCCCGGAGGGGAAGACACCATATATTTT
TRBV5-1	TRBJ2-7	.	TRBD1	CASSFGGQGYEQYF	TGCGCCAGCAGCTTCGGGGGACAGGGCTACGAGCAGTACTTC
TRBV6-5	TRBJ1-1	.	.	CASSYHQQGTEAFF	TGTGCCAGCAGTTACCATCAACAGGGAACTGAAGCTTTCTTT
TRBV25-1	TRBJ1-2	.	.	CASSDLDWSYYGYTF	TGTGCCAGCAGCGACCTTGACTGGAGCTACTATGGCTACACCTTC
TRBV11-2	TRBJ2-2	.	TRBD2	CASSYPGGKTGELFF	TGTGCCAGCAGCTACCCGGGAGGCAAGACCGGGGAGCTGTTTTTT
TRBV9	TRBJ1-1	.	TRBD1	CASSVVGGTGNQPDTEAFF	TGTGCCAGCAGCGTAGTCGGGGGGACAGGGAATCAGCCGGACACTGAAGCTTTCTTT
TRBV30	TRBJ2-3	.	.	CAWTWGAGSDTQYF	TGTGCCTGGACGTGGGGGGCAGGTTCTGATACGCAGTATTTT
TRBV4-1	TRBJ2-7	once	.	CASSQAPGYEQYF	TGCGCCAGCAGCCAAGCACCCGGCTACGAGCAGTACTTC
TRBV7-8	TRBJ2-3	.	.	CASSQGGPTDTQYF	TGTGCCAGCAGCCAAGGAGGGCCCACAGATACGCAGTATTTT
TRBV27	TRBJ2-2	once	.	CASSLWLGTGELFF	TGTGCCAGCAGTTTGTGGCTAGGTACCGGGGAGCTGTTTTTT
TRBV7-9	TRBJ1-2	.	.	CASSTDSYLNYGYTF	TGTGCCAGCAGCACGGACAGCTACCTTAACTATGGCTACACCTTC
TRBV15	TRBJ2-1	.	.	CATGRGTGGPYNEQFF	TGTGCCACCGGGAGGGGGACGGGCGGGCCTTACAATGAGCAGTTCTTC
TRBV24-1	TRBJ2-2	.	TRBD2	CATSESSGSPGELFF	TGTGCCACCAGTGAGAGTAGCGGGAGTCCCGGGGAGCTGTTTTTT
TRBV29-1	TRBJ1-2	.	.	CSIGGTDYGYTF	TGCAGCATCGGCGGGACGGACTATGGCTACACCTTC
TRBV5-1	TRBJ2-3	once	.	CASSWNEPTDTQYF	TGCGCCAGCAGCTGGAACGAGCCCACAGATACGCAGTATTTT
TRBV20-1	TRBJ1-1	.	.	CSARPSGVEAFF	TGCAGTGCTCGTCCCTCAGGGGTGGAAGCTTTCTTT
TRBV6-5	TRBJ2-2	.	.	CASSYSGGTGELFF	TGTGCCAGCAGTTACTCAGGGGGAACCGGGGAGCTGTTTTTT
TRBV24-1	TRBJ2-3	.	.	CATSDSVVNTQYF	TGTGCCACCAGTGACTCGGTAGTTAATACGCAGTATTTT
TRBV7-9	TRBJ2-1	.	.	CASSLTRGTSEQFF	TGTGCCAGCAGCTTAACGAGGGGGACCAGTGAGCAGTTCTTC
TRBV28	TRBJ1-5	.	TRBD1	CASSVGSTGFGSQPQHF	TGTGCCAGCAGCGTAGGGTCGACAGGGTTCGGATCCCAGCCCCAGCATTTT
TRBV4-2	TRBJ2-3	.	TRBD2	CASSQDWVAGVSVSTDTQYF	TGTGCCAGCAGCCAAGATTGGGTAGCGGGAGTTTCGGTTTCCACAGATACGCAGTATTTT
TRBV14	TRBJ2-1	.	.	CASSPSWDEQFF	TGTGCCAGCAGCCCCTCGTGGGATGAGCAGTTCTTC
TRBV12-5	TRBJ2-1	.	TRBD1	CASGSGQGFGEQFF	TGTGCTAGTGGTTCGGGACAGGGTTTCGGTGAGCAGTTCTTC
TRBV4-1	TRBJ1-2	once	.	CASSPDSRSDYGYTF	TGCGCCAGCAGCCCGGACAGTAGGTCAGACTATGGCTACACCTTC
TRBV3-1	TRBJ2-3	.	TRBD2	CASSPTLAGAGTDTQYF	TGTGCCAGCAGCCCCACACTAGCGGGAGCTGGCACAGATACGCAGTATTTT
TRBV28	TRBJ1-5	.	.	CASSLEGPQHF	TGTGCCAGCAGTTTAGAGGGGCCCCAGCATTTT
TRBV12-3/TRBV12-4	TRBJ1-2	.	.	CASNPQAGLNYGYTF	TGTGCCAGCAATCCTCAGGCAGGGCTTAACTATGGCTACACCTTC
TRBV7-6	TRBJ2-1	.	.	CASGNEGGNEQFF	TGTGCCAGCGGAAATGAGGGAGGCAATGAGCAGTTCTTC
TRBV9	TRBJ1-1	once	.	CASNAAGLGAEAFF	TGTGCCAGCAACGCCGCTGGCCTAGGGGCTGAAGCTTTCTTT
TRBV6-5	TRBJ2-1	once	TRBD2	CASSYSATSGFYNEQFF	TGTGCCAGCAGTTACTCGGCGACTAGCGGGTTTTACAATGAGCAGTTCTTC
TRBV20-1	TRBJ2-3	once	TRBD2	CSARDSREVTDTQYF	TGCAGTGCTAGAGATTCGCGGGAGGTCACAGATACGCAGTATTTT
TRBV7-9	TRBJ2-7	.	TRBD2	CASSSPVSGNSYEQYF	TGTGCCAGCAGCTCCCCGGTTAGCGGGAACAGCTACGAGCAGTACTTC
TRBV28	TRBJ2-7	.	TRBD2	CASSLRAGGPEQYF	TGTGCCAGCAGTTTAAGAGCGGGAGGGCCCGAGCAGTACTTC
TRBV10-2	TRBJ2-1	.	.	CASSESKEYEQFF	TGCGCCAGCAGTGAGTCGAAGGAGTATGAGCAGTTCTTC
TRBV12-3/TRBV12-4	TRBJ2-3	.	.	CASSLIGLSTDTQYF	TGTGCCAGCAGTTTGATAGGGCTGAGCACAGATACGCAGTATTTT